The 18 T cell receptor beta chains reported below all come from one sample, sequenced in a study of shared clonotypes between healthy human individuals (dated by TCRdb to the early 2020s). The library came from the immunoSEQ multiplex PCR assay. TCRdb provides this immuneACCESS table in a form limited to in-frame rearrangements. Some clones are lacking; in checked studies, under half of them reflect an unresolved V gene, and why the rest are absent is not known. Here the sample has over a million clones; 95% to 97% occur a single time. The ten largest clones add up to roughly 1.2% of the sample. Material: naive CD4+ T cells sorted from blood. Interpreted using the paper, the cell subset or site label stands for: CD45RA+ positively selected. Receptors were obtained from a man under 40 in good health.

The chain links TRBV5-1 to TRBJ2-1; D possibly corresponds to TRBD1 (5 bases). Germline V gene sequence: CDR1 SGHRS, CDR2 YFSETQ. Trimming took 0 bases from V and 12 from J, leaving 22 bases between them. CDR3 size: 16 residues. The CDR3 DNA is TGCGCCAGCAGCTTGGGACAGACAAATTACAATGTGGGGCAGTTCTTC. Translated, it gives CASSLGQTNYNVGQFF.

This clone occurred a few times. The V gene is TRBV10-3, the J gene TRBJ1-4, with a possible D match to TRBD1 (5 bases). This CDR3 comprises 14 residues. V lost 3 bases, J lost 3 bases, and 8 bases lay in between. Germline values: CDR1 ENHRY, CDR2 SYGVKD. CDR3 sequence: CAISDLGANEKLFF. CDR3 in DNA: TGTGCCATCAGTGATTTGGGGGCTAATGAAAAACTGTTTTTT.

Only one count was recorded for this clone. This CDR3 reads CASRALALTGELFF. CDR3 DNA sequence: TGTGCCAGCAGGGCACTAGCGCTCACCGGGGAGCTGTTTTTT. The V gene is TRBV2, the J gene TRBJ2-2; 7 nucleotides align to TRBD2. Germline-derived CDR1 and CDR2 are SNHLY and FYNNEI. With V trimmed by 6 bases and J by 4 bases, 5 bases remained unmatched. The CDR3 is made up of 14 amino acids.

The CDR3 loop is CASGSQGADTQYF. In DNA form, the CDR3 reads TGTGCCAGCGGGAGCCAGGGGGCAGATACGCAGTATTTT. This chain links TRBV14 with TRBJ2-3; 7 nucleotides match TRBD1. Germline V gene data show CDR1 as SGHDN and CDR2 as FVKESK. CDR3 length equals 13 residues. V was pared by 8 bases and J by 4 bases, with 6 bases of the junction left unmatched.

CDR3 sequence (DNA): TGTGCCAGCAGCGTCCCGGGAGGGCCGTCCGGGGAGCTGTTTTTT. Translating it yields CASSVPGGPSGELFF. The rearrangement joins TRBV9 to TRBJ2-2; TRBD2 matches 8 bases. V trimming: 2 bases; J trimming: 6 bases; junction bases outside the gene matches: 6. Germline CDR1 SGDLS, CDR2 YYNGEE. The CDR3 extends over 15 amino acids.

A note on this clone: Other DNA sequences of this sample code for an identical CDR3. In DNA form, the CDR3 reads TGTGCCAGCAGCGTACGGGCGACAGATACGCAGTATTTT. Protein: CASSVRATDTQYF. The chain has TRBV9 and TRBJ2-3; D call uncertain. The CDR3 consists of 13 residues. Per the germline V gene, CDR1 is SGDLS and CDR2 is YYNGEE. V dropped 1 base and J dropped 3 bases, with 6 bases sitting between them.

In its sample, this clone was seen once. The chain recombines TRBV15 with TRBJ2-1; either TRBD1 or TRBD2 may fit D (5 bases each). The CDR3 sequence is 14 residues long. Per the germline V gene, CDR1 is LNHNV and CDR2 is YYDKDF (reference sequence). Trimming cost V 1 base and J 10 bases, with 14 bases left between them. CDR3 sequence (DNA): TGTGCCACCAGCAGAGCCCCTCGGGGCCTGGAGCAGTTCTTC. Its protein product is CATSRAPRGLEQFF.

The chain couples TRBV2 to TRBJ2-7; 11 bases align to TRBD2. Germline CDR1 and CDR2: SNHLY and FYNNEI. V lost 4 bases and J lost 3; bases outside the gene matches: 5. The CDR3 spans 15 residues. CDR3 sequence: CASSALAGGRYEQYF. For the CDR3, the DNA is TGTGCCAGCAGTGCTCTAGCGGGAGGCCGCTACGAGCAGTACTTC.

On this clone itself: This sample also contains other DNA sequences that code for the same CDR3. The rearrangement joins TRBV5-1 to TRBJ2-1; 9 nucleotides line up with TRBD2. The CDR3 runs 14 residues. V lost 5 bases to trimming and J lost 4 bases; unmatched junction nucleotides: 4. Germline V lookup: CDR1 SGHRS, CDR2 YFSETQ. In nucleotides, the CDR3 is TGCGCCAGCAGGGGTCTAGCGGGGTACAATGAGCAGTTCTTC. The encoded protein is CASRGLAGYNEQFF.

This rearrangement joins TRBV5-1 to TRBJ1-4; D possibly corresponds to TRBD1 (6 bases). The CDR3 sequence is 16 residues long. Germline V CDR1 and CDR2: SGHRS, YFSETQ. The V gene lost 0 bases and the J gene lost 3 bases, with 12 bases spanning the gap. CDR3 sequence (DNA): TGCGCCAGCAGCTTGGCCACGGACAGCCCTAATGAAAAACTGTTTTTT. Protein: CASSLATDSPNEKLFF. The full variable domain, rest sourced from reference TRBV5-1 and TRBJ1-4, is KAGVTQTPRYLIKTRGQQVTLSCSPISGHRSVSWYQQTPGQGLQFLFEYFSETQRNKGNFPGRFSGRQFSNSRSEMNVSTLELGDSALYLCASSLATDSPNEKLFFGSGTQLSVL.

This CDR3 is CASGEREQPQHF. The CDR3, as DNA: TGTGCCAGCGGAGAGAGAGAACAGCCCCAGCATTTT. This chain joins TRBV2 and TRBJ1-5; D remains unclear. The V end lost 8 bases, the J end lost 7 bases, and 12 bases lay between the germline ends. The V gene's germline CDR1 is SNHLY and CDR2 FYNNEI. This CDR3 comprises 12 residues.

The chain combines TRBV11-2 with TRBJ2-7; D might be TRBD2 (5 bases). Deletions cut 5 bases from V and 5 bases from J, with 13 bases between. Germline V gene sequence: CDR1 SGHAT, CDR2 FQNNGV. This CDR3 spans 13 amino acids. Here the CDR3 DNA reads TGTGCCAGCAGCGGCACACTAGTAGACGAGCAGTACTTC. This translates into CASSGTLVDEQYF.

The chain couples TRBV10-3 to TRBJ2-2, with D possibly being TRBD2 (6 bases). The V gene's germline CDR1 is ENHRY and CDR2 SYGVKD. CDR3 length equals 12 residues. Trimming shortened V by 6 bases and J by 6 bases, and 8 bases separated the two germline ends. CDR3 nucleotide sequence: TGTGCCATCAGGGCTAGCGCCGGGGAGCTGTTTTTT. Translated: CAIRASAGELFF.

The chain joins TRBV12-5 to TRBJ2-3; D ambiguous. Deletions cut 1 base from V and 4 bases from J, with 6 bases between. The CDR3 totals 13 residues. The germline V gene has CDR1 LGHNT and CDR2 FRNRAP. The CDR3 nucleotides read TGTGCTAGTGGTTTGGATCAGCCAGATACGCAGTATTTT. Protein: CASGLDQPDTQYF.

The chain employs TRBV28 and TRBJ2-2; D is undetermined. Germline CDR1 MDHEN, CDR2 SYDVKM. The CDR3 sequence is 13 residues long. Trimming took off 6 bases at V and 2 bases at J, with 7 bases between the two ends. CDR3: CASSRTNTGELFF. In DNA, the CDR3 is TGTGCCAGCAGCCGGACCAACACCGGGGAGCTGTTTTTT.

V usage is TRBV5-5 and J usage is TRBJ2-5, with 7 nucleotides matching TRBD1. The CDR3 length is 14 residues. The germline gives CDR1 SGHKS, CDR2 YYEKEE (reference sequence). Trimming took 4 bases from V and 2 from J; bases not matched to a gene: 5. The CDR3 bases are TGTGCCAGCAGCCGTCGACAGGGTCAAGAGACCCAGTACTTC. It codes for CASSRRQGQETQYF. The full variable domain, rest sourced from reference TRBV5-5 and TRBJ2-5, is DAGVTQSPTHLIKTRGQQVTLRCSPISGHKSVSWYQQVLGQGPQFIFQYYEKEERGRGNFPDRFSARQFPNYSSELNVNALLLGDSALYLCASSRRQGQETQYFGPGTRLLVL.

Here the CDR3 DNA reads TGTGCCAGCAGCGAACTAGCGGGAGGGCCCTATGAGCAGTTCTTC. Translation gives CASSELAGGPYEQFF. J is TRBJ2-1 and V is TRBV9, with 13 nucleotides matching TRBD2. There are 15 residues in the CDR3. CDR1 SGDLS and CDR2 YYNGEE come from the germline V gene. The V gene end was trimmed by 3 bases and the J gene end by 8 bases; junction bases not matched to a gene: 5.

This rearrangement joins TRBV30 to TRBJ1-1; possibly TRBD1 for D (6 bases). The CDR3 loop spans 13 amino acids. The germline V gene encodes CDR1 GTSNPN and CDR2 SVGIG (reference sequence). V was pared by 4 bases and J by 2 bases, with 11 bases between. The CDR3 DNA is TGTGCCTGGACGCGACAGGCCAACACTGAAGCTTTCTTT. Protein sequence: CAWTRQANTEAFF.